This T cell receptor beta chain came from a study of cytomegalovirus exposure and HLA in healthy donors. Study-level findings and limits: The majority of CMV-associated TCR beta chains were reported as apparently HLA-restricted in a later analysis. A missense DCLRE1C variant was associated with V- and J-gene trimming of TCR beta chains in a later analysis, and an independent cohort replicated the association. A later analysis, which compared TCR beta chains of equal frequency, found the HLA-associated ones more clonally expanded.

Vbeta (60) and Jbeta (13) primers were used in the PCR. The repertoire was sequenced with immunoSEQ multiplex PCR; TCRdb's copy has only in-frame clones and lacks some. The sample consists of 150,000 to 170,000 clones, roughly 80% of them appearing once. In regard to this clone: As yet, its antigen is unknown.

Per the germline V gene, CDR1 is SGHTA and CDR2 is FQGNSA. J lost 3 bases, V lost 4 bases, and 7 bases had no gene match. The length of the CDR3 is 17 residues. Sequenced: PBMCs. The chain couples TRBV7-2 to TRBJ2-2; 11 bases map to TRBD2. This TCR derives from a woman in her thirties or forties in good health and CMV-seronegative. CDR3 protein: CASSSGLAGFYTGELFF. CDR3 nucleotide sequence: TGTGCCAGCAGCTCCGGACTAGCGGGTTTTTACACCGGGGAGCTGTTTTTT. Drawing the rest from reference TRBV7-2 and TRBJ2-2, the complete variable domain is GAGVSQSPSNKVTEKGKDVELRCDPISGHTALYWYRQSLGQGLEFLIYFQGNSAPDKSGLPSDRFSAERTGGSVSTLTIQRTQQEDSAVYLCASSSGLAGFYTGELFFGEGSRLTVL.